This entry concerns a single TCR beta chain. This sample was taken from a study of CD8 T cells in Susac syndrome. Reverse transcription of about 0.5 to 1 ug RNA was performed with random hexamers. MiXCR was run by TCRdb on the immunoSEQ multiplex PCR reads, yielding one entry per CDR3 protein. The data contain about 250,000 distinct CDR3 sequences, 85% to 95% of them seen just once; the ten biggest clones take up less than 0.075%. J lost 8 bases, V lost 4 bases, and 4 bases had no gene match. The CDR3 is 12 residues long. The V gene's germline CDR1 is MNHNY and CDR2 SVGAGI (reference sequence). Sequencing of TCR beta, carried out with a high-throughput approach, was applied to CD8+ and CD4+ T cells from the blood.

The receptor comes from a human donor with multiple sclerosis. The genes are TRBV6-6 and TRBJ1-2; 7 nucleotides align to TRBD1. Sequenced material: CD4+ T cells from PBMCs. As DNA, the CDR3 is TGTGCCAGCAGTTCGACAGGGTTCGGCTACACCTTC. This translates into CASSSTGFGYTF.